This entry is about one T cell receptor beta chain. Trimming removed 5 bases from V and 9 bases from J; junction bases left unmatched: 9. CDR3 length: 14 amino acids. Germline V gene data show CDR1 as SGHTA and CDR2 as FQGNSA. In TCRdb, the reads were re-called with MiXCR into one record per CDR3 protein. This sample has 630,000 or so distinct CDR3 sequences; approximately 24% occur once, and the top ten carry less than 10%. The sample belongs to a study of T cell repertoires in cytomegalovirus infection. The source material was CD8+ T cells from PBMCs. This receptor was taken from a human donor in good health (CMV status not recorded). Some clones in this sample may be carry-over from other donors' samples. The rearrangement joins TRBV7-2 to TRBJ2-1; 8 bases are shared with TRBD1. CDR3 sequence reads: CASSRTGTIIEQFF. The CDR3 DNA reads TGTGCCAGCAGCCGGACAGGGACGATCATTGAGCAGTTCTTC.